This TCR beta chain was recorded in a study of T cell changes during pregnancy in multiple sclerosis (dated by TCRdb to between 2018 and 2021). The study in broad terms: In women with multiple sclerosis, the researchers looked at how the T cell repertoire shifted as pregnancy progressed.

In regard to this clone: Its antigen is currently not known. No clone much larger than this one lies a single base away; base qualities are absent.

Libraries were made using the immunoSEQ multiplex PCR assay. The table was pulled from immuneACCESS by TCRdb, which kept in-frame rearrangements only. Such tables lose some clones; where checked, under half of the loss comes from unresolved V genes, and the rest has no known cause. For this sample there are approximately 97,000 clones; approximately 90% appear just once. The biggest ten clones account for 0.7% to 0.9% of the sample. At the junction V is shortened by 4 bases and J by 0 bases; bases outside the gene matches: 3. From the cysteine up to the phenylalanine, the CDR3 has a length of 16 residues. Only the CDR3 portion is preserved as DNA: 48 bases, with reading frame beginning at the first base. CDR1 and CDR2 (SGHRS, YFSETQ) derive from the germline V gene.

This sequence originates from a female donor in good health, enrolled as a control in a pregnancy study. The sequencing here drew on peripheral blood, taken in the second trimester of pregnancy. The chain is encoded by TRBV5-1 joined to TRBJ2-3, with 12 bases in between that match TRBD1. The nucleotides read TGCGCCAGCAGCGCGGGACAGGGGGCGAGCACAGATACGCAGTATTTT. Its coded protein is CASSAGQGASTDTQYF.